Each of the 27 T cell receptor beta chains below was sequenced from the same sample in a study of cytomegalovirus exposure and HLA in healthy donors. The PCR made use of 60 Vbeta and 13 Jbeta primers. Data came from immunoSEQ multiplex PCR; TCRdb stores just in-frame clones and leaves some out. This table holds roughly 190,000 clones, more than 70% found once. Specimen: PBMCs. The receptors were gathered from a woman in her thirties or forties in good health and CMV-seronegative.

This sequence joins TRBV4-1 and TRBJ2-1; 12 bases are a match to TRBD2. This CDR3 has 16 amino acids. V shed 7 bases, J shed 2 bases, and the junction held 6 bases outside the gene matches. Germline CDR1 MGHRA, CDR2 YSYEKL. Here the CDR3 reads CASTTGTSGPYNEQFF. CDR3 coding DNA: TGCGCCAGCACCACCGGGACTAGCGGGCCCTACAATGAGCAGTTCTTC.

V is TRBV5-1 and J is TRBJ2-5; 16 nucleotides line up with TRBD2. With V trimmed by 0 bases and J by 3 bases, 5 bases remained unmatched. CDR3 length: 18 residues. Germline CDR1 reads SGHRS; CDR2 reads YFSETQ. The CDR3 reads CASSLEGLAGGQKETQYF. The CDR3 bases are TGCGCCAGCAGCTTGGAGGGACTAGCGGGAGGGCAAAAAGAGACCCAGTACTTC.

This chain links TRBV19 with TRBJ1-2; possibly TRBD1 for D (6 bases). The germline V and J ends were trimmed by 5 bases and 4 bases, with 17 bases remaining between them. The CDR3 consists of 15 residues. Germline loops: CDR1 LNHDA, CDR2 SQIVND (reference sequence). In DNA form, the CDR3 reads TGTGCCAGTAGTTCAGGACCGGACAGACTCTATGGCTACACCTTC. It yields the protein CASSSGPDRLYGYTF.

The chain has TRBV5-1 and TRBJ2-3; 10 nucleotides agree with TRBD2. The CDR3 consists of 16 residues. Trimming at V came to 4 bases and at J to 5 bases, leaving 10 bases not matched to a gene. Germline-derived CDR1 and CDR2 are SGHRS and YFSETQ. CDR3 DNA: TGCGCCAGCAGCCTCCAGAGTAGCGGGGGGTTAGATACGCAGTATTTT. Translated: CASSLQSSGGLDTQYF.

This CDR3 reads CASSSAAFSGANVLTF. DNA of the CDR3: TGTGCCAGCAGCTCAGCCGCGTTCTCTGGGGCCAACGTCCTGACTTTC. The chain links TRBV7-9 to TRBJ2-6, with D unresolved. Looked up from germline, CDR1 is SEHNR and CDR2 is FQNEAQ (reference sequence). This CDR3 has 16 amino acids. Trimming pared 4 bases from V and 0 bases from J, leaving 10 bases between.

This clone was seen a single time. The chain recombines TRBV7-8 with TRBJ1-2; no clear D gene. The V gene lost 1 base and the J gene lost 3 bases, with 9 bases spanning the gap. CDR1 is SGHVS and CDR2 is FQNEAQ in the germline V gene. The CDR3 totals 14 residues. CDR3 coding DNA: TGTGCCAGCAGCTTAGGTCACAGAGACTATGGCTACACCTTC. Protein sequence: CASSLGHRDYGYTF.

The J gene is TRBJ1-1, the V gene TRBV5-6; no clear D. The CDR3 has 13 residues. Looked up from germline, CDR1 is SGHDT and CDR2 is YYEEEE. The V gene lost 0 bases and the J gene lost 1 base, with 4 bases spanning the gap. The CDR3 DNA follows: TGTGCCAGCAGCTTGGGAGGGAACACTGAAGCTTTCTTT. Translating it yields CASSLGGNTEAFF.

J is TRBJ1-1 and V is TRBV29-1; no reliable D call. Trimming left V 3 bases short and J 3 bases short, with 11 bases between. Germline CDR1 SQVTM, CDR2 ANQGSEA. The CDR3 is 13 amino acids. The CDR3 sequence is CSVDLLSYTEAFF. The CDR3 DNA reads TGCAGCGTTGATCTTCTCTCCTACACTGAAGCTTTCTTT. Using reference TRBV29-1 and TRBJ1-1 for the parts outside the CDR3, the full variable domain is SAVISQKPSRDICQRGTSLTIQCQVDSQVTMMFWYRQQPGQSLTLIATANQGSEATYESGFVIDKFPISRPNLTFSTLTVSNMSPEDSSIYLCSVDLLSYTEAFFGQGTRLTVV.

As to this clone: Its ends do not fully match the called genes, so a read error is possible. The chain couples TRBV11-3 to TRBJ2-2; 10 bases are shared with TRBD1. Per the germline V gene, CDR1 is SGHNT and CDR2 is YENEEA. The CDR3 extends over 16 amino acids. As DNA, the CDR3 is TGTGCCAGCAGTTTAGGGAGGGACAGGGGCGTCACGGAGCTGTTTTTT. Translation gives CASSLGRDRGVTELFF.

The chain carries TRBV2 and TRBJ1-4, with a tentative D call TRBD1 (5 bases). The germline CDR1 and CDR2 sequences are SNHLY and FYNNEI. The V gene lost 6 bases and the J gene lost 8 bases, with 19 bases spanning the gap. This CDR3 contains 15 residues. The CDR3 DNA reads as TGTGCCAGCAGGGCGATAGGGGAGGGGTCGGAAAAACTGTTTTTT. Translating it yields CASRAIGEGSEKLFF.

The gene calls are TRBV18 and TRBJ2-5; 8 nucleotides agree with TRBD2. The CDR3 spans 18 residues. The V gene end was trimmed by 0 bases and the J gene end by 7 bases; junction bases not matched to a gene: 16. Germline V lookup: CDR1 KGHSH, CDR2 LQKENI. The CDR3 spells CASSPPAGTRSPHGTQYF. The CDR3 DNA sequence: TGTGCCAGCTCACCACCCGCCGGGACTAGATCCCCCCATGGGACCCAGTACTTC.

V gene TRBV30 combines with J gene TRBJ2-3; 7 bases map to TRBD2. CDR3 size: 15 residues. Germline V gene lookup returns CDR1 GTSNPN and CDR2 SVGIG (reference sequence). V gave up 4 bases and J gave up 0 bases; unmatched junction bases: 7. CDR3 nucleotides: TGTGCCTGGACTATAACTAGCGCGAGCACAGATACGCAGTATTTT. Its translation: CAWTITSASTDTQYF. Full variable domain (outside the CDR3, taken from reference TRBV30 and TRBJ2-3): SQTIHQWPATLVQPVGSPLSLECTVEGTSNPNLYWYRQAAGRGLQLLFYSVGIGQISSEVPQNLSASRPQDRQFILSSKKLLLSDSGFYLCAWTITSASTDTQYFGPGTRLTVL.

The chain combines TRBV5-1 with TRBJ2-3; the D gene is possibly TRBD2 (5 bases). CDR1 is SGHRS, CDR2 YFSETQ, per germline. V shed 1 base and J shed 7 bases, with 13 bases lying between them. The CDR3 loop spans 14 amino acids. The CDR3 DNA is TGCGCCAGCAGCTTGACTAGTTCGTCCTATACGCAGTATTTT. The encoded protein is CASSLTSSSYTQYF. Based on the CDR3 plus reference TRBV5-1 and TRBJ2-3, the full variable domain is KAGVTQTPRYLIKTRGQQVTLSCSPISGHRSVSWYQQTPGQGLQFLFEYFSETQRNKGNFPGRFSGRQFSNSRSEMNVSTLELGDSALYLCASSLTSSSYTQYFGPGTRLTVL.

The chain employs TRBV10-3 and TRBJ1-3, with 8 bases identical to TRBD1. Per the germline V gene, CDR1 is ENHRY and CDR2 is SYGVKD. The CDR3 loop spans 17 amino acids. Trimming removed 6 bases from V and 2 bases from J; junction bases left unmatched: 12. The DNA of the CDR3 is TGTGCCATCAGCTCCTTGGCAGGGGGCCTAACTGGAAACACCATATATTTT. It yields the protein CAISSLAGGLTGNTIYF.

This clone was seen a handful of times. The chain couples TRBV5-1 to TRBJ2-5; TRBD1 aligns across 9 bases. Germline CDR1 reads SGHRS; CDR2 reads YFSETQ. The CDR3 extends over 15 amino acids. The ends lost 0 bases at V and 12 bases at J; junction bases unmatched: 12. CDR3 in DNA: TGCGCCAGCAGCTTGGAAGGACAGGGGACCCCACAAGAGTACTTC. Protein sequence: CASSLEGQGTPQEYF.

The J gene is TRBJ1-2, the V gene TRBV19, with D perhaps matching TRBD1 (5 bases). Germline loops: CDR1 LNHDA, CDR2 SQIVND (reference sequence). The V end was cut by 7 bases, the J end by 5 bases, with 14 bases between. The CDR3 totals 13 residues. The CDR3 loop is CASTPLQGYGYTF. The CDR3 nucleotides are TGTGCCAGTACCCCCCTCCAGGGTTATGGCTACACCTTC.

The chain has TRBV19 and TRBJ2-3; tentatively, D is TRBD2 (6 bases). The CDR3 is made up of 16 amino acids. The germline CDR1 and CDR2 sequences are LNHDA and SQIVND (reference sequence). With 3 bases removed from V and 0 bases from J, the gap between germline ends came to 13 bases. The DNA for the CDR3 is TGTGCCAGTAGTATGTCGTCCGGGACTAGCACAGATACGCAGTATTTT. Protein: CASSMSSGTSTDTQYF.

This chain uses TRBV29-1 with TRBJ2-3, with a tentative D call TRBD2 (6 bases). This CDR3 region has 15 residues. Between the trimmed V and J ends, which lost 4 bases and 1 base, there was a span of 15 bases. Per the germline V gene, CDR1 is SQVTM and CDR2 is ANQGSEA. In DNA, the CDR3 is TGCAGCGTTGTAGGAGGGATTTTGGGCACAGATACGCAGTATTTT. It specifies CSVVGGILGTDTQYF.

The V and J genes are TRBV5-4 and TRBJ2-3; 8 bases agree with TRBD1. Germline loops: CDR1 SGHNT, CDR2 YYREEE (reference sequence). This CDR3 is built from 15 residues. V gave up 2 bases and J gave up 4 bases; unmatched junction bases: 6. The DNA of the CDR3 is TGTGCCAGCAGCTTAAATCAGGGGGCCGCAGATACGCAGTATTTT. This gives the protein CASSLNQGAADTQYF.

The CDR3 sequence is CASSSGAGGNNEQFF. In nucleotides, the CDR3 is TGCGCCAGCAGCTCGGGGGCGGGAGGAAACAATGAGCAGTTCTTC. The chain employs TRBV5-1 and TRBJ2-1, with 8 bases identical to TRBD2. Germline CDR1 is SGHRS and CDR2 is YFSETQ. The J segment lost 5 bases and the V segment lost 3 bases, leaving 7 bases of the junction unmatched. The CDR3 contains 15 residues.

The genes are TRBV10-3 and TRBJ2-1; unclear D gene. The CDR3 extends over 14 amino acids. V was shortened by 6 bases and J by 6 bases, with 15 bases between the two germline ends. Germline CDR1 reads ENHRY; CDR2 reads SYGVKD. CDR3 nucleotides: TGTGCCATCAGCGTGAGCGACCTGGGCAATGAGCAGTTCTTC. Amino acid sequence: CAISVSDLGNEQFF.

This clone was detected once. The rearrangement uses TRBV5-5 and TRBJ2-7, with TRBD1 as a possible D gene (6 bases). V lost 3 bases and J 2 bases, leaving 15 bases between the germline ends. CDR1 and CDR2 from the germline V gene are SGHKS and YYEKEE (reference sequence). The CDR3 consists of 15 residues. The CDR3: CASSSVVGTPYEQYF. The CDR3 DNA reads TGTGCCAGCAGCTCGGTTGTCGGGACACCCTACGAGCAGTACTTC.

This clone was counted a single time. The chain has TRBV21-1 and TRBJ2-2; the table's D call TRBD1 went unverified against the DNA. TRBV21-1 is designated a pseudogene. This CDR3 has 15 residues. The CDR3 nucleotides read TGTGCCAGCAGTCCCGGGACATCGAACACCGGGGAGCTGTTTTTT. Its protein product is CASSPGTSNTGELFF.

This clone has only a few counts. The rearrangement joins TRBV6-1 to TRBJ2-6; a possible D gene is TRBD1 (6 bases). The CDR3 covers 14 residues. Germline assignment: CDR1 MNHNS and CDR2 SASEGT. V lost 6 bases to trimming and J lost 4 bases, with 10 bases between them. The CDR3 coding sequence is TGTGCCAGCAGGCAGGGGAGCGGGGCCAACGTCCTGACTTTC. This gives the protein CASRQGSGANVLTF.

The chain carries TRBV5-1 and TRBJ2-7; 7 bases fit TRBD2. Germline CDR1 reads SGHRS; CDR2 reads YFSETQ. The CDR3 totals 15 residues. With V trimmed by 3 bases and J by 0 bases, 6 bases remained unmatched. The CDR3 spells CASSSGLSSSYEQYF. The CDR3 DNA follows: TGCGCCAGCAGCTCGGGACTATCAAGCTCCTACGAGCAGTACTTC. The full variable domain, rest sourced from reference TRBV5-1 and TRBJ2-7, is KAGVTQTPRYLIKTRGQQVTLSCSPISGHRSVSWYQQTPGQGLQFLFEYFSETQRNKGNFPGRFSGRQFSNSRSEMNVSTLELGDSALYLCASSSGLSSSYEQYFGPGTRLTVT.

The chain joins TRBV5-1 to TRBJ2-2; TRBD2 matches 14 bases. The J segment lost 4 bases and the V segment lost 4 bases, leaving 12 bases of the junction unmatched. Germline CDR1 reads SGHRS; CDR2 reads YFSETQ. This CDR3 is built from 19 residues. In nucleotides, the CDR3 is TGCGCCAGCAGCCCGGCCCCCGGACTAGCGGGAGGCGGCACCGGGGAGCTGTTTTTT. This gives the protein CASSPAPGLAGGGTGELFF.

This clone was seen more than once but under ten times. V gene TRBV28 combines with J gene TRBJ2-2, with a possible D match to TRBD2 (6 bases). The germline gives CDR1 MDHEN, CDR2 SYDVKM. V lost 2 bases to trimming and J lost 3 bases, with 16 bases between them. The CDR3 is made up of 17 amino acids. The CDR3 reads CASSLRGGKGYTGELFF. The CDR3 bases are TGTGCCAGCAGTTTAAGAGGAGGGAAAGGGTACACCGGGGAGCTGTTTTTT.